Listed here is a single T cell receptor beta chain. Its antigen is still unknown. The study ran its PCR with 60 Vbeta and 13 Jbeta primers. Using immunoSEQ multiplex PCR, the repertoire was profiled, and TCRdb retains in-frame clones only, with some absent. The sample comprises under 300,000 clones, 80% to 85% of which are singletons, and about 7.5% rests with the top ten. The ends were cut back, 8 bases at V and 3 bases at J, with 16 bases in the middle. CDR1 is SEHNR, CDR2 FQNEAQ, per germline (reference sequence). CDR3 size: 14 residues. The data were obtained in a study of cytomegalovirus exposure and HLA in healthy donors. The study's findings and limits: A later analysis showed that HLA-associated TCR beta chains had undergone more clonal expansion than equally common others.

The chain has TRBV7-9 and TRBJ2-5, with a weak D call TRBD2 (6 bases). The source material was PBMCs. This TCR came from a woman aged 55-75 years in good health and CMV-seropositive. In nucleotides, the CDR3 is TGTGCCAGCGCCCCCTCGGGCGGGAAAGAGACCCAGTACTTC. Amino acids: CASAPSGGKETQYF. Looking up the rest from reference TRBV7-9 and TRBJ2-5 gives the full variable domain: DTGVSQNPRHKITKRGQNVTFRCDPISEHNRLYWYRQTLGQGPEFLTYFQNEAQLEKSRLLSDRFSAERPKGSFSTLEIQRTEQGDSAMYLCASAPSGGKETQYFGPGTRLLVL.